This passage covers 7 T cell receptor beta chains from one sample sequenced in a study of graft-versus-host responses after intestinal transplantation. Profiled with immunoSEQ multiplex PCR; TCRdb holds only in-frame clones, not every one. This table holds 100,000 or so clones, more than 75% found once. No antigens are known for them. The sequenced sample was unstimulated CD4+ T cells sorted from spleen or lymph node cells, obtained before transplant. The receptor source for this set is a human donor who was the organ donor for an intestinal transplant.

This rearrangement joins TRBV19 to TRBJ2-4, with D unclear. The CDR3 runs 17 residues. Germline CDR1 LNHDA, CDR2 SQIVND (reference sequence). Trimming stripped 3 bases from V and 6 bases from J, with 21 bases between. The CDR3 is CASSIGTDSAPGNIQYF. CDR3 sequence (DNA): TGTGCCAGTAGTATTGGCACAGATTCGGCCCCCGGAAACATTCAGTACTTC.

The CDR3 DNA sequence: TGCAGCGCCGTCAGGGCCACTGAAGCTTTCTTT. This codes for CSAVRATEAFF. This rearrangement joins TRBV20-1 to TRBJ1-1, with D perhaps matching TRBD1 (5 bases). Per the germline V gene, CDR1 is DFQATT and CDR2 is SNEGSKA (reference sequence). This CDR3 has 11 amino acids.

This sequence joins TRBV5-1 and TRBJ2-7; 11 bases match TRBD1. The germline V gene encodes CDR1 SGHRS and CDR2 YFSETQ. CDR3 size: 14 residues. V lost 3 bases and J lost 7; bases outside the gene matches: 6. CDR3: CASSWGQGVGEQYF. CDR3 coding DNA: TGCGCCAGCAGCTGGGGACAGGGGGTAGGGGAGCAGTACTTC.

V is TRBV2 and J is TRBJ1-2; D is uncertain. The V gene's germline CDR1 is SNHLY and CDR2 FYNNEI. With 4 bases removed from V and 6 bases from J, the gap between germline ends came to 21 bases. The CDR3 sequence is 16 residues long. The CDR3 nucleotides read TGTGCCAGCAGTGTTAGACCTAGGGTGGGAGGAGATGGCTACACCTTC. It specifies CASSVRPRVGGDGYTF.

The rearrangement links TRBV28 to TRBJ1-5; 7 positions match TRBD1. V gave up 5 bases and J gave up 5 bases; unmatched junction bases: 6. Per germline, CDR1 MDHEN and CDR2 SYDVKM. This CDR3 has 14 residues. The CDR3, as DNA: TGTGCCAGCAGTCTTAGACAGGGCGATCAGCCCCAGCATTTT. Protein product: CASSLRQGDQPQHF.

This chain links TRBV6-5 with TRBJ2-7; tentative D call: TRBD1 (6 bases). Germline assignment: CDR1 MNHEY and CDR2 SVGAGI. Trimming stripped 6 bases from V and 1 base from J, with 16 bases between. This CDR3 has 15 residues. The CDR3 sequence is CASSPDRSVSYEQYF. The CDR3 bases are TGTGCCAGCAGCCCCGACAGGTCAGTTTCCTACGAGCAGTACTTC.

This clone was observed once. The genes are TRBV7-3 and TRBJ1-1; D uncertain. CDR1 and CDR2 from the germline V gene are SGHTA and FQGTGA. The CDR3 is 12 residues long. V lost 3 bases and J lost 8, with 10 bases in between. The CDR3 region has the DNA TGTGCCAGCAGCTTGGTCCGCGCCGAAGCTTTCTTT. It translates to CASSLVRAEAFF.